This entry describes one T cell receptor (beta chain). The record originates from a study of blood T cell repertoires in COVID-19. The overall study: Spain, Italy and the United States supplied samples that represented acute and convalescent COVID-19.

Germline V gives CDR1 KGHSH, CDR2 LQKENI. The CDR3 is 15 amino acids. Germline trimming cut 8 bases from V and 0 bases from J; bases unmatched to any gene: 6. Sequenced by immunoSEQ multiplex PCR; TCRdb stores in-frame clones only, minus some. The table shows some 200,000 clones, with around 84% occurring only once. This receptor was taken from a man aged 30-40 years with active or convalescent COVID-19. The specimen was peripheral blood. The chain couples TRBV18 to TRBJ2-1, with 8 bases matching TRBD2. The DNA for the CDR3 is TGTGCCAGCACGGCGGGAGGACTCTCCTACAATGAGCAGTTCTTC. It yields the protein CASTAGGLSYNEQFF.